This T cell receptor (beta chain) was documented in a study of identifying expanded T cells in peripheral blood. No infections or other immune events were documented during collection. Note on this clone: The antigen is not known.

General study points: Technical replicates showed approximately 1.2 changed clones; roughly two weeks 15 to 20; four weeks 19.

Using immunoSEQ multiplex PCR, the repertoire was profiled, and TCRdb retains in-frame clones only, with some absent. This sample has 50,000 to 75,000 clones, with about 83% found just once. Germline V CDR1 and CDR2: MDHEN, SYDVKM. Trimming took 4 bases from V and 0 from J, leaving 19 bases between them. The CDR3 extends over 19 amino acids. The sequenced sample was blood. The genes are TRBV28 and TRBJ1-6; a weak D match, TRBD1 (5 bases). This sequence originates from a person between 18 and 69 years old in good health. The CDR3 DNA reads as TGTGCCAGCAGTTACCGCCCAGGGAGGCTAGGCTCCTATAATTCACCCCTCCACTTT. It is translated as CASSYRPGRLGSYNSPLHF.